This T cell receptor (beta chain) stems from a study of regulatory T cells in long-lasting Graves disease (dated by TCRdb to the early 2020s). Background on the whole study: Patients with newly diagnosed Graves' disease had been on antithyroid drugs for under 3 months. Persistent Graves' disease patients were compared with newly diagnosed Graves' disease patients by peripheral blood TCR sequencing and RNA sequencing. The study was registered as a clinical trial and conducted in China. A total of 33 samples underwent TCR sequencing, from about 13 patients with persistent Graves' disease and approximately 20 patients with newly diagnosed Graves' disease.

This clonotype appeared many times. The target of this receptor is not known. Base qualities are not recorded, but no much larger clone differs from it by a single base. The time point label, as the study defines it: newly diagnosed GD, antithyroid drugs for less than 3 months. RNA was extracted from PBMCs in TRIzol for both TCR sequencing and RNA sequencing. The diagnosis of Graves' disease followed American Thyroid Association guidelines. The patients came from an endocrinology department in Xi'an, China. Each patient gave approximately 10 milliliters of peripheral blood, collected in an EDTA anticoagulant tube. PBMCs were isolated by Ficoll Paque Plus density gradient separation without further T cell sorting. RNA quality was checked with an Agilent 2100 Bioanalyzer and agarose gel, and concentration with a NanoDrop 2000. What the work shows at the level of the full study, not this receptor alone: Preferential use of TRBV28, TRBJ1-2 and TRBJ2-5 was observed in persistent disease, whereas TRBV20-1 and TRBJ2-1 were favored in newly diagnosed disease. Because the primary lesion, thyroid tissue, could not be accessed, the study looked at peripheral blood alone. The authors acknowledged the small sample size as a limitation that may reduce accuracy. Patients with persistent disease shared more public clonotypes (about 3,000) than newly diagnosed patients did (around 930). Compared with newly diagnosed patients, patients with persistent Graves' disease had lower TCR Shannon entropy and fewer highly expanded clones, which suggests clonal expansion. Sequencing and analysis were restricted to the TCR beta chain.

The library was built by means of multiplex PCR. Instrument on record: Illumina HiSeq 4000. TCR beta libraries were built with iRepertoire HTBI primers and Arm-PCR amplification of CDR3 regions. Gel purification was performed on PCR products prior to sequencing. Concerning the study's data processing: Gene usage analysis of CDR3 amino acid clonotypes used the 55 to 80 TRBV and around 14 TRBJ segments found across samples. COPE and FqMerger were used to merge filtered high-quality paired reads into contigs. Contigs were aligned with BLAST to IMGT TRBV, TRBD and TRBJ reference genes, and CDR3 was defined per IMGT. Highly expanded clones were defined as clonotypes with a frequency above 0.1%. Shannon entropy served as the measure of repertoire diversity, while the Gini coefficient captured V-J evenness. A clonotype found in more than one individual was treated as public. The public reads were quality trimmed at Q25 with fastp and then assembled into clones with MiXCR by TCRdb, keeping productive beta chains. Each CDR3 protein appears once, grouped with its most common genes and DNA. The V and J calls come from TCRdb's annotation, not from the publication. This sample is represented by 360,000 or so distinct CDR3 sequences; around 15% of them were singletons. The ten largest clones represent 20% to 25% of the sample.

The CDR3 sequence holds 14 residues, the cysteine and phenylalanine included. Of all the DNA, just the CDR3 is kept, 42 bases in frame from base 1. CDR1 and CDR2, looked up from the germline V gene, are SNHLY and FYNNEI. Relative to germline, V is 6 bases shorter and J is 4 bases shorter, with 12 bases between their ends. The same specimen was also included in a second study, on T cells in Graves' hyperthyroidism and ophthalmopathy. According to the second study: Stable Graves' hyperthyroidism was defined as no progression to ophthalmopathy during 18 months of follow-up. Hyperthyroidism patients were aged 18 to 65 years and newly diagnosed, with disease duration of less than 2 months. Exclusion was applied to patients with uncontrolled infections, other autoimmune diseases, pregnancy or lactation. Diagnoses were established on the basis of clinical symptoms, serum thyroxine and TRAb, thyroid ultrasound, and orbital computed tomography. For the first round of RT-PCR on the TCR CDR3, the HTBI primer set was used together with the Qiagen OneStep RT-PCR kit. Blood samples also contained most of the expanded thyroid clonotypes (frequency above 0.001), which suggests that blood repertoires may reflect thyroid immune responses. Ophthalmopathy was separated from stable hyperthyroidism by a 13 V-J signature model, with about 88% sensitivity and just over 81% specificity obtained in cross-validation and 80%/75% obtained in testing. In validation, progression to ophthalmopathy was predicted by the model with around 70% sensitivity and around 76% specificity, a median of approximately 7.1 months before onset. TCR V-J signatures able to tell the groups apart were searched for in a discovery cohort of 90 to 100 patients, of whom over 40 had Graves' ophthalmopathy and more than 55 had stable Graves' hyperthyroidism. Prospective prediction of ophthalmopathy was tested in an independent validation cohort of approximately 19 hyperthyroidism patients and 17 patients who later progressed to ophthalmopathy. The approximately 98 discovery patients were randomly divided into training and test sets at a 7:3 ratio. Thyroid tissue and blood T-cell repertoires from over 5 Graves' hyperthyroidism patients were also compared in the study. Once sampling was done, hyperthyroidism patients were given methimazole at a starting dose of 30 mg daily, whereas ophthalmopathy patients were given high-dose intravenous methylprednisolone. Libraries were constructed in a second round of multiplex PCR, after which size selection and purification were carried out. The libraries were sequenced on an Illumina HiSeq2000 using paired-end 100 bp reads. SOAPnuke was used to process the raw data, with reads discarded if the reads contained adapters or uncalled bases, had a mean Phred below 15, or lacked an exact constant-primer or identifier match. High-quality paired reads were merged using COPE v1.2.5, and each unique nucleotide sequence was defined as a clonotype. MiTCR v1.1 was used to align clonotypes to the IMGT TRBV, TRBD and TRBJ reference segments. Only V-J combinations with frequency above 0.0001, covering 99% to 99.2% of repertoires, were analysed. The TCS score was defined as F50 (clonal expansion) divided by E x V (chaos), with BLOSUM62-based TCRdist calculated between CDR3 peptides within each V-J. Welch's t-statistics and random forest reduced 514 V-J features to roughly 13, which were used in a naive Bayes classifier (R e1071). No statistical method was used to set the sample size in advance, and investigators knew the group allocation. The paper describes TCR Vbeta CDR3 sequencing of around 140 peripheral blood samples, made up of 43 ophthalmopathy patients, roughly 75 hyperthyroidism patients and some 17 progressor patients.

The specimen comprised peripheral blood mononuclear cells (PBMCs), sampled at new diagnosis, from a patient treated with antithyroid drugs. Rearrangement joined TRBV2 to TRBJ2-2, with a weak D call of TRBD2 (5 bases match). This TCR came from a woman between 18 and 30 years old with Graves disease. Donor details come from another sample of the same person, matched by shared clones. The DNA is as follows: TGTGCCAGCAGAGAGGGCATCGGCACCGGGGAGCTGTTTTTT. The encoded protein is CASREGIGTGELFF.